Only one count was recorded for the clone carrying this TCR beta chain. Antigen specificity is unknown. A J-beta primer mix and a sample-barcoded 5' primer were used in a second PCR of about 6 to 12 cycles. One entry per CDR3 protein results from TCRdb running MiXCR on the 5' RACE reads. The sample records 1,100,000 or so distinct CDR3 sequences, under 55% being singletons. This CDR3 has 13 residues. Germline CDR1 is SGHRS and CDR2 is YFSETQ. V shed 10 bases and J shed 1 base, with 15 bases lying between them. The data stem from a study of blood T cells in healthy people across ages. Study observations and caveats: Older age coincided with a roughly linear decline in TCR beta diversity per million T cells.

Sequencing was done on a sample of blood. The genes are TRBV5-1 and TRBJ2-7; D tentatively fits TRBD1 or TRBD2 (5 bases each). This clonotype was obtained from a woman aged 55 to 70 in good health. The CDR3 sequence is CAGRDGSSYEQYF. The CDR3 region has the DNA TGCGCCGGTCGGGACGGGTCATCCTACGAGCAGTACTTC.